This TCR beta chain appears in the sequencing data of a study of T cell repertoires and Cas9 in healthy adults. Study as a whole: SpCas9-reactive CD4 and CD8 T cells were characterized for potency, cytotoxicity and lineage.

This CDR3 spans 15 amino acids. Germline CDR1 and CDR2: SGHKS and YYEKEE (reference sequence). After removal of 4 bases from V and 2 bases from J, the junction contained 7 bases not matched to a gene. Only in-frame clones appear in the TCRdb table, and some are missing; sequencing was by immunoSEQ multiplex PCR. The table records tens of thousands of clones, about 90% of them present only once. The TCR originated in a human donor in good health. Material for sequencing was CD4+ effector T cells (CD127+, CD25-, CD137-, CD154-) from PBMCs; culture status not recorded. This chain links TRBV5-5 with TRBJ2-7; TRBD2 matches 9 bases. CDR3 loop: CASSVSGSRPYEQYF. The CDR3 DNA is TGTGCCAGCAGCGTTAGCGGGAGCCGGCCCTACGAGCAGTACTTC.